The table lists the clone carrying this T cell receptor (beta chain) with many counts. Its antigen is undetermined. Scientists made TCR beta libraries using quantitative 5'-RACE with molecular barcodes. TCRdb redid the calling of the 5' RACE reads with MiXCR, one entry per CDR3 protein. The table shows 250,000 to 350,000 distinct CDR3 sequences, with around 21% occurring only once. This sample was taken from a study of CD8 T cells in ankylosing spondylitis. V was trimmed by 2 bases and J by 9 bases, leaving 11 bases between them. This CDR3 has 14 amino acids. General observations from the study: Matched ankylosing spondylitis synovial fluid reportedly contained a significantly enriched population of disease-linked clones.

Sequencing was performed on blood, either unsorted or a sorted T cell fraction (not recorded which). This receptor was obtained from a female donor with ankylosing spondylitis or in good health (not recorded which). The chain employs TRBV12-3 or TRBV12-4 and TRBJ1-6; D is perhaps TRBD1 (5 bases). DNA of the CDR3: TGTGCCAGCAGTTTAAGACAGACTGCTTCACCCCTCCACTTT. Translation: CASSLRQTASPLHF.